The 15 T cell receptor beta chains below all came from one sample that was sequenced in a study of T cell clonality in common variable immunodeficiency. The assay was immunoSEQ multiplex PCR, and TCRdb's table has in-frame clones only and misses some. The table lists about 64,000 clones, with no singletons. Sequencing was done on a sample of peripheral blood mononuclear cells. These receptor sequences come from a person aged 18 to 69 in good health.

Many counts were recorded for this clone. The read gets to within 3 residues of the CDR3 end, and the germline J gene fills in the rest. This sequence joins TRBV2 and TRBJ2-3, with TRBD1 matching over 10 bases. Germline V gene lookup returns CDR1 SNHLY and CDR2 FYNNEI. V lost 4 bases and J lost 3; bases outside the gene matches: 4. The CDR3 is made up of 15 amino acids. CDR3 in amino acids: CASSVRDRGTDTQYF. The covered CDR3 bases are TGTGCCAGCAGTGTCCGGGACAGGGGAACAGATACG.

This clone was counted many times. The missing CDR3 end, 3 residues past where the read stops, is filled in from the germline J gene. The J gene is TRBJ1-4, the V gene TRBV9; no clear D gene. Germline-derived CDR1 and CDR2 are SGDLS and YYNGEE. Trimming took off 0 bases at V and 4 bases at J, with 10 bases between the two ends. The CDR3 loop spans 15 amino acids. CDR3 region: CASSVAAAFNEKLFF. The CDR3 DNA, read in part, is TGTGCCAGCAGCGTAGCAGCGGCTTTTAATGAAAAA.

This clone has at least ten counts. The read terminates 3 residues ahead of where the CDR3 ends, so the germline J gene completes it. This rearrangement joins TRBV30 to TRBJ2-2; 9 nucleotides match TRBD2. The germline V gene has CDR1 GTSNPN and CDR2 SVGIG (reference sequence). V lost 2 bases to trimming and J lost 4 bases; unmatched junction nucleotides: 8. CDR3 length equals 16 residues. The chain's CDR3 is CAWSWTSVLRTGELFF. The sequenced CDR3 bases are TGTGCCTGGAGTTGGACTAGCGTACTCCGCACCGGGGAG.

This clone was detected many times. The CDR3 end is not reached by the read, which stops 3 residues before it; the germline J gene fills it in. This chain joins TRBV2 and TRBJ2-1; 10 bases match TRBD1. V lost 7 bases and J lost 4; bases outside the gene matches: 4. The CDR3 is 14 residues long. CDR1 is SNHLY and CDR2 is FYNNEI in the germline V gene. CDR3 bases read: TGTGCCAGCATAGACAGGGGGCTATACAATGAG. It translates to CASIDRGLYNE. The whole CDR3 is CASIDRGLYNEQFF.

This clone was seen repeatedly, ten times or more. The sequenced CDR3 bases are TGTGCCAGCAGCCGCGGGGAG. This gives the protein CASSRGE. From start to end, the CDR3 is CASSRGELFF. The chain uses TRBV7-9 and TRBJ2-2; D gene ambiguous. The read terminates 3 residues before the CDR3 end, so the remaining end is supplied by the germline J gene. This CDR3 contains 10 residues. Trimming pared 5 bases from V and 7 bases from J, leaving 2 bases between. Germline V lookup: CDR1 SEHNR, CDR2 FQNEAQ (reference sequence).

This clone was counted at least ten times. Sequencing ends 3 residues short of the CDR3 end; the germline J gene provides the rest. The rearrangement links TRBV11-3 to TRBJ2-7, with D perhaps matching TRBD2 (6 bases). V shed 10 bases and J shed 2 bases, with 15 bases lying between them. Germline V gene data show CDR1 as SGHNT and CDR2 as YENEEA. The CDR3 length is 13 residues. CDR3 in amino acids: CANIRDSTYEQYF. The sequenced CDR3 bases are TGTGCCAACATCCGGGACTCTACCTACGAG.

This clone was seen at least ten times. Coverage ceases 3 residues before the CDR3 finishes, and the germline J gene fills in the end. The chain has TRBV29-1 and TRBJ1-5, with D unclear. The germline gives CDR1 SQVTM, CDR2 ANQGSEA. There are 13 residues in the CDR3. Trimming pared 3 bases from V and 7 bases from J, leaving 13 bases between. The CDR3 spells CSVDSGMGQPQHF. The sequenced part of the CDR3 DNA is TGCAGCGTTGATTCAGGTATGGGCCAGCCC.

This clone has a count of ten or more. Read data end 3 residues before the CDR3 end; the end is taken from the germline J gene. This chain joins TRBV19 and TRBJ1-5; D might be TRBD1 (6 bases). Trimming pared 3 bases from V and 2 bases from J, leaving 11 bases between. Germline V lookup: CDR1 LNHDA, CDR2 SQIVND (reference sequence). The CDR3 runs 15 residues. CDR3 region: CASSIGSGGNQPQHF. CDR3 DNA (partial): TGTGCCAGTAGTATTGGTTCAGGGGGCAATCAGCCC.

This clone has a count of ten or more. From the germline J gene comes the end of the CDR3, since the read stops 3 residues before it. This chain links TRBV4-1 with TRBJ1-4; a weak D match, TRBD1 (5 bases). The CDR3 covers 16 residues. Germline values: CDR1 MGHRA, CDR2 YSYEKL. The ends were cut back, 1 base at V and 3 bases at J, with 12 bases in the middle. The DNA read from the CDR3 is TGCGCCAGCAGCCAAGCCCTGACAGCCTCTAATGAAAAA. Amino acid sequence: CASSQALTASNEK. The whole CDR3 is CASSQALTASNEKLFF.

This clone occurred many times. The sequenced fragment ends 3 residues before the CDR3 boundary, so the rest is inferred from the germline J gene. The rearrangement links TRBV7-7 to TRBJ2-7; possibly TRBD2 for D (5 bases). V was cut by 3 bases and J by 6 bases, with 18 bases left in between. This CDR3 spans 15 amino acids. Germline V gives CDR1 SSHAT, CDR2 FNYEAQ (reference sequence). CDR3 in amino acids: CASSLSGLEESEQYF. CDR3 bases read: TGTGCCAGCAGCTTGTCGGGGTTGGAGGAGAGCGAG.

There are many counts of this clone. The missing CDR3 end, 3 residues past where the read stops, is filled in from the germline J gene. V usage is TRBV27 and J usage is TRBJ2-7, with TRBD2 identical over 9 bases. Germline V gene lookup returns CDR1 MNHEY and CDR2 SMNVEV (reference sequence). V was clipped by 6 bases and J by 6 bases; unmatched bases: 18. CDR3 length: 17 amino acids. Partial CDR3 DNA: TGTGCCAGCAGCCCTGGAGTAGCGGGAGTGGGGGTTGGCGAG. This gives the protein CASSPGVAGVGVGE. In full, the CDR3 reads CASSPGVAGVGVGEQYF.

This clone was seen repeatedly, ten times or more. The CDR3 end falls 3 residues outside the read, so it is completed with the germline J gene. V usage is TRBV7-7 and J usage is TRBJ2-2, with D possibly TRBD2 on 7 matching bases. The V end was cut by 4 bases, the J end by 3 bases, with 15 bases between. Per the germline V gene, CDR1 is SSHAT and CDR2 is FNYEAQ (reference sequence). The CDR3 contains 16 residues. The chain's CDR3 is CASSSPGGTYTGELFF. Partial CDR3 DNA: TGTGCCAGCAGCTCCCCGGGGGGCACTTACACCGGGGAG. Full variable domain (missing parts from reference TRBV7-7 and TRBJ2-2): GAGVSQSPRYKVTKRGQDVTLRCDPISSHATLYWYQQALGQGPEFLTYFNYEAQPDKSGLPSDRFSAERPEGSISTLTIQRTEQRDSAMYRCASSSPGGTYTGELFFGEGSRLTVL.

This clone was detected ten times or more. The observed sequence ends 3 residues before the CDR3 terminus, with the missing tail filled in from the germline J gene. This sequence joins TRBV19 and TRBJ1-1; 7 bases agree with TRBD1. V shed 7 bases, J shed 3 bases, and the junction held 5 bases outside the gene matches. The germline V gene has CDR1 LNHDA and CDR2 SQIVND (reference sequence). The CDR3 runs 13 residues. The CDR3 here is CASKGTVDTEAFF. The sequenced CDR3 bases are TGTGCCAGTAAAGGGACAGTGGACACTGAA.

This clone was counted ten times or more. CDR3 DNA, as far as it was read: TGTGCCAGCAGCTACCGGAATGAAAAA. Protein: CASSYRNEK. The complete CDR3 reads CASSYRNEKLFF. V is TRBV7-8 and J is TRBJ1-4; no clear D gene. The read falls 3 residues short of the CDR3 end, and the missing part is taken from the germline J gene. Germline V lookup: CDR1 SGHVS, CDR2 FQNEAQ. CDR3 length: 12 amino acids. Trimming pared 4 bases from V and 5 bases from J, leaving 5 bases between.

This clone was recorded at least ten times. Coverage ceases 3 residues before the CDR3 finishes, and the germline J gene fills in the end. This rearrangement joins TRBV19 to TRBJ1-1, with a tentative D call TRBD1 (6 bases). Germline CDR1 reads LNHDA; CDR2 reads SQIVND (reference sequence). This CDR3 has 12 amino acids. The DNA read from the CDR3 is TGTGCCAGTAGGGAGGGGGGGACAGAA. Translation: CASREGGTE. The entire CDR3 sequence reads CASREGGTEAFF.